The 26 T cell receptor beta chains reported below all come from one sample, sequenced in a study of T cells in Graves' hyperthyroidism and ophthalmopathy. The investigators amplified TCR beta CDR3 regions from RNA transcripts. The TCR CDR3 was amplified in a first-round RT-PCR using the HTBI primer set. TCRdb analysed the multiplex PCR reads with MiXCR anew, one entry per CDR3 protein. The table includes a few hundred thousand distinct CDR3 sequences, 15% to 17% detected once. The sequenced material came from blood. The receptor source for this set is a young woman with Graves' hyperthyroidism.

The sample holds many counts of this clonotype. CDR3 in DNA: TGTGCCAGCAGCGTTAACCGGGGGCGAGAGACCCAGTACTTC. Protein: CASSVNRGRETQYF. The J gene is TRBJ2-5, the V gene TRBV7-2; possibly TRBD1 or TRBD2 for D (6 bases each). The V end lost 5 bases, the J end lost 4 bases, and 14 bases lay between the germline ends. Germline V lookup: CDR1 SGHTA, CDR2 FQGNSA. The CDR3 length is 14 residues.

The table lists this clonotype with a few counts. The chain carries TRBV4-3 and TRBJ1-5; possibly TRBD1 for D (6 bases). Trimming removed 4 bases at V and 8 bases at J, with 21 bases between. The germline gives CDR1 LGHNA, CDR2 YSLEER. CDR3 length equals 16 residues. The CDR3 bases are TGCGCCAGCAGCCCAGACGCCGGGACACGGATAGAGCCCCAGCATTTT. This encodes CASSPDAGTRIEPQHF.

This clonotype was observed a few times. CDR3 DNA sequence: TGTGCCACCCTCGACTTCGGGCTAGCGAACAATGAGCAGTTCTTC. This sequence encodes CATLDFGLANNEQFF. The V gene is TRBV19, the J gene TRBJ2-1; tentative D call: TRBD2 (6 bases). This CDR3 is 15 amino acids long. V lost 10 bases and J 5 bases, leaving 21 bases between the germline ends. Germline-derived CDR1 and CDR2 are LNHDA and SQIVND (reference sequence).

This clonotype was counted many times. The chain couples TRBV7-2 to TRBJ2-3; 8 bases are a match to TRBD2. The CDR3 runs to 15 residues. Germline lookup yields CDR1 SGHTA and CDR2 FQGNSA. V shed 3 bases, J shed 2 bases, and the junction held 4 bases outside the gene matches. The chain's CDR3 is CASSFFGGATDTQYF. CDR3 in DNA: TGTGCCAGCAGCTTTTTCGGGGGGGCCACAGATACGCAGTATTTT.

The gene calls are TRBV20-1 and TRBJ1-3; TRBD1 agrees at 9 bases. The CDR3 spans 15 residues. Germline CDR1 is DFQATT and CDR2 is SNEGSKA (reference sequence). V shed 3 bases, J shed 4 bases, and the junction held 7 bases outside the gene matches. The CDR3 region is CSASHRGRSGNTIYF. DNA for the CDR3: TGCAGTGCTAGTCACAGGGGGCGATCGGGAAACACCATATATTTT.

V usage is TRBV12-3 or TRBV12-4 and J usage is TRBJ2-7; possible D gene TRBD2, 6 bases. The CDR3 is 13 residues long. V lost 6 bases and J lost 6, with 15 bases in between. CDR3 bases: TGTGCCAGCAGAACCTCGGGGGTAGGCGAGCAGTACTTC. This encodes CASRTSGVGEQYF.

There are many counts of this clonotype. This rearrangement joins TRBV12-3 or TRBV12-4 to TRBJ2-7; D unresolved. This CDR3 contains 14 residues. V lost 6 bases, J lost 3 bases, and 15 bases lay in between. The CDR3 DNA sequence: TGTGCCAGCAGCCGGGCCTCCGTAAGCTACGAGCAGTACTTC. This sequence encodes CASSRASVSYEQYF.

A single count supports this clonotype. A clone one base away is much larger, so this may be a read error. This chain uses TRBV12-3 or TRBV12-4 with TRBJ1-2; D call uncertain. The V gene lost 3 bases and the J gene lost 9 bases, with 14 bases spanning the gap. This CDR3 spans 13 amino acids. Here the CDR3 reads CASSLRETRSYTF. The CDR3 bases are TGTGCCAGCAGTTTGAGGGAGACTAGAAGCTACACCTTC.

In this sample, this clonotype turned up many times. V and J are TRBV6-2 or TRBV6-3 and TRBJ2-2; D possibly uses TRBD1 or TRBD2 (5 bases each). Germline CDR1 reads MNHEY; CDR2 reads SVGEGT. Trimming cost V 5 bases and J 3 bases, with 10 bases left between them. CDR3 length: 14 amino acids. The CDR3 DNA sequence: TGTGCCAGCAGTACCGGGACGGACACCGGGGAGCTGTTTTTT. Protein sequence: CASSTGTDTGELFF.

This clonotype was seen many times. The rearrangement joins TRBV5-1 to TRBJ1-1, with 8 bases lining up with TRBD1. The CDR3 is 14 residues long. V shed 2 bases and J 3 bases; nucleotides not matched to a gene: 3. The germline V gene has CDR1 SGHRS and CDR2 YFSETQ. Here the CDR3 reads CASSFRGQDTEAFF. The CDR3 nucleotides read TGCGCCAGCAGCTTCAGGGGGCAGGACACTGAAGCTTTCTTT. Together with reference TRBV5-1 and TRBJ1-1, the CDR3 gives the full variable domain: KAGVTQTPRYLIKTRGQQVTLSCSPISGHRSVSWYQQTPGQGLQFLFEYFSETQRNKGNFPGRFSGRQFSNSRSEMNVSTLELGDSALYLCASSFRGQDTEAFFGQGTRLTVV.

This clonotype was counted only a few times. The chain couples TRBV12-3 or TRBV12-4 to TRBJ1-2; the D gene is possibly TRBD1 (6 bases). The CDR3 contains 16 residues. Trimming shortened V by 4 bases and J by 3 bases, and 18 bases separated the two germline ends. The CDR3, as DNA: TGTGCCAGCAGTTGGGGAACCGGGACACCTCACTATGGCTACACCTTC. This sequence encodes CASSWGTGTPHYGYTF.

The table lists this clonotype with a count of one. The chain carries TRBV6-1 and TRBJ2-2; 9 bases are a match to TRBD2. Germline values: CDR1 MNHNS, CDR2 SASEGT. With V trimmed by 6 bases and J by 4 bases, 12 bases remained unmatched. The CDR3 consists of 17 residues. CDR3 DNA sequence: TGTGCCAGCAGCCAAGATCGCGGGAGGGCCGCCACCGGGGAGCTGTTTTTT. It translates to CASSQDRGRAATGELFF.

The CDR3, as DNA: TGCGCCAGCAGCCCTCCTCTGGGACAGGGGGCGGCGAACACCGGGGAGCTGTTTTTT. It is translated as CASSPPLGQGAANTGELFF. The gene calls are TRBV5-1 and TRBJ2-2, with 12 bases identical to TRBD1. The CDR3 is 19 residues long. Trimming took 4 bases from V and 0 from J; bases not matched to a gene: 10. The germline V gene encodes CDR1 SGHRS and CDR2 YFSETQ.

In regard to this clonotype: A clone one base away is much larger, so this may be a read error. The rearrangement uses TRBV6-1 and TRBJ1-4, with TRBD1 identical over 8 bases. The CDR3 totals 14 residues. Per the germline V gene, CDR1 is MNHNS and CDR2 is SASEGT. V was pared by 6 bases and J by 7 bases, with 7 bases of the junction left unmatched. The CDR3 DNA follows: TGTGCCAGCAGCTCCGACAGGGGTACTGAAAAACTGTTTTTT. It encodes CASSSDRGTEKLFF.

The sample holds many counts of this clonotype. This rearrangement joins TRBV7-9 to TRBJ1-5, with unresolved D. The length of the CDR3 is 13 residues. Germline CDR1 and CDR2: SEHNR and FQNEAQ (reference sequence). Trimming removed 6 bases at V and 0 bases at J, with 6 bases between. The CDR3 loop is CASSLSSNQPQHF. CDR3 DNA sequence: TGTGCCAGCAGTTTGAGTAGCAATCAGCCCCAGCATTTT.

This clonotype was detected ten times or more. This rearrangement joins TRBV7-9 to TRBJ2-7; TRBD1 or TRBD2 may be the D gene (5 bases each). The CDR3 has 16 amino acids. V dropped 6 bases and J dropped 2 bases, with 20 bases sitting between them. CDR1 is SEHNR, CDR2 FQNEAQ, per germline (reference sequence). DNA of the CDR3: TGTGCCAGCAGATCTAGTGCCGGGACGTTAACCTACGAGCAGTACTTC. Its translation is CASRSSAGTLTYEQYF.

Concerning this clonotype itself: A much more abundant neighbour one base away suggests this may be a read error. The rearrangement uses TRBV4-3 and TRBJ1-6; no clear D gene. V lost 1 base, J lost 4 bases, and 8 bases lay in between. The CDR3 covers 15 residues. CDR1 is LGHNA, CDR2 YSLEER, per germline. CDR3 bases: TGCGCCAGCAGCCAAGGGGTGGGATATAATTCACCCCTCCACTTT. As protein: CASSQGVGYNSPLHF.

Only one count was recorded for this clonotype. The chain combines TRBV14 with TRBJ2-1; D is undetermined. Germline V gene lookup returns CDR1 SGHDN and CDR2 FVKESK. The CDR3 is made up of 16 amino acids. V shed 2 bases and J shed 2 bases, with 13 bases lying between them. CDR3 region: CASSQQQQPAYNEQFF. The DNA for the CDR3 is TGTGCCAGCAGCCAACAGCAACAACCCGCCTACAATGAGCAGTTCTTC.

This clonotype was observed a handful of times. J is TRBJ2-1 and V is TRBV29-1, with 13 bases aligning to TRBD2. This CDR3 has 14 amino acids. Germline V gene sequence: CDR1 SQVTM, CDR2 ANQGSEA. The V segment lost 7 bases and the J segment 5 bases; nucleotides outside the gene matches: 5. The CDR3 is CSGSGLAGNNEQFF. The CDR3 coding sequence is TGCAGCGGATCGGGACTAGCGGGAAACAATGAGCAGTTCTTC.

This clonotype was seen repeatedly, ten times or more. The rearrangement uses TRBV28 and TRBJ2-7, with 8 bases matching TRBD1. V lost 7 bases, J lost 4 bases, and 9 bases stayed unmatched. The CDR3 contains 14 residues. The germline gives CDR1 MDHEN, CDR2 SYDVKM. CDR3 amino acids: CASTQQGGRYEQYF. CDR3 bases: TGTGCCAGCACTCAACAGGGGGGAAGATACGAGCAGTACTTC.

This clonotype was found many times. This sequence joins TRBV2 and TRBJ1-6, with 7 bases aligning to TRBD1. In germline, CDR1 is SNHLY, CDR2 FYNNEI. This CDR3 spans 15 amino acids. The trim removed 11 bases at V and 5 bases at J, leaving 12 bases unmatched. The CDR3 DNA follows: TGTGCCGGTCAACACCGGGACAGCCATAATTCACCCCTCCACTTT. Translated, it gives CAGQHRDSHNSPLHF.

This clonotype was picked up a small number of times. The chain carries TRBV19 and TRBJ2-2; TRBD2 matches at 11 bases. Trimming cost V 9 bases and J 1 base; bases outside gene matches: 16. Germline V gene sequence: CDR1 LNHDA, CDR2 SQIVND (reference sequence). This CDR3 contains 19 residues. CDR3: CASPPNHSGRVKNTGELFF. The CDR3 nucleotides read TGTGCCAGCCCCCCCAATCATAGCGGGAGGGTGAAGAACACCGGGGAGCTGTTTTTT. The complete variable domain, with remaining parts taken from reference TRBV19 and TRBJ2-2, reads DGGITQSPKYLFRKEGQNVTLSCEQNLNHDAMYWYRQDPGQGLRLIYYSQIVNDFQKGDIAEGYSVSREKKESFPLTVTSAQKNPTAFYLCASPPNHSGRVKNTGELFFGEGSRLTVL.

This clonotype has just a few counts. This chain uses TRBV15 with TRBJ2-3; D remains ambiguous. The V end was cut by 0 bases, the J end by 0 bases, with 7 bases between. Germline V gives CDR1 LNHNV, CDR2 YYDKDF (reference sequence). The CDR3 has 15 amino acids. CDR3 sequence reads: CATSRDRSSTDTQYF. For the CDR3, the DNA is TGTGCCACCAGCAGAGATCGATCTAGCACAGATACGCAGTATTTT.

A note on this clonotype: At one end the junction does not follow the germline gene, possibly because of a read error. The gene calls are TRBV6-2 or TRBV6-3 and TRBJ1-1, with 11 bases that match TRBD1. CDR3 length: 21 amino acids. CDR1 and CDR2 from the germline V gene are MNHEY and SVGEGT. The CDR3, as DNA: TGTGCCAGCAGTTCAACGCGGACAGGGGGCCGAGGGGTATTTGAAACCACTGGAGCTTTCTTT. Its protein is CASSSTRTGGRGVFETTGAFF.

This clonotype was counted at least ten times. V is TRBV9 and J is TRBJ2-7, with 7 bases matching TRBD2. This CDR3 is 14 amino acids long. Germline-derived CDR1 and CDR2 are SGDLS and YYNGEE. J lost 5 bases, V lost 3 bases, and 8 bases had no gene match. CDR3 region: CASSDRAGSNEQYF. CDR3 nucleotides: TGTGCCAGCAGCGACCGAGCGGGGTCCAACGAGCAGTACTTC.

The rearrangement joins TRBV7-9 to TRBJ2-3; 7 nucleotides match TRBD2. V shed 4 bases and J 4 bases; nucleotides not matched to a gene: 11. The CDR3 runs to 16 residues. In germline, CDR1 is SEHNR, CDR2 FQNEAQ (reference sequence). CDR3 amino acids: CASSSDGGSTPDTQYF. CDR3 sequence (DNA): TGTGCCAGCAGCTCGGATGGCGGGAGTACCCCAGATACGCAGTATTTT.